The source of this TCR beta chain is a study of blood T cells in healthy people across ages. Study findings and constraints: Researchers said unsorted PBMCs prevented a conclusive naive versus antigen-experienced comparison. Long-lived and aged donors differed, with more naive CD4+ cells and higher diversity in the long-lived.

As to this clonotype: As yet, its antigen is unknown.

Alongside a J-beta primer mix, a sample-barcoded 5' primer served in a second PCR lasting roughly 7 to 11 cycles. TCRdb processed the 5' RACE reads anew with MiXCR; each CDR3 protein has one entry. The data hold around 940,000 distinct CDR3 sequences, with just over 50% observed a single time. Trimming pared 2 bases from V and 2 bases from J, leaving 13 bases between. CDR3 length equals 15 residues. The germline V gene encodes CDR1 SGHRS and CDR2 YFSETQ. Those donating, healthy Caucasian individuals from Russia, were aged roughly 6 to 100. The V gene is TRBV5-1, the J gene TRBJ1-1; maybe TRBD1 (5 bases). The source of this sequence is a woman aged 55-75 years in good health. Source material: blood. CDR3 bases: TGCGCCAGCAGCTTTTTAGGGGACCGTAACACTGAAGCTTTCTTT. Residues: CASSFLGDRNTEAFF.